A selection of T cell receptor beta chains follows, all from one sample in a study of PD-1 blockade in classical Hodgkin lymphoma. TCRdb's copy holds only in-frame clones and misses some; the assay was immunoSEQ multiplex PCR. The sample lists roughly 42,000 clones; about two thirds were seen once. Sequenced here: peripheral blood mononuclear cells (PBMCs), sampled at baseline. The receptors were sampled from a human donor with classical Hodgkin lymphoma. Both conserved end residues are part of each CDR3. Fields, in order: clone size, J gene, V gene, D gene, CDR3 protein, CDR3 DNA. D genes are given only for firm matches. Rows may omit the clone size; those that give it use once, few, many or a size class.

.,TRBJ2-2,TRBV30,.,CASPPGTNTGELFF,TGTGCCTCGCCCCCGGGGACGAACACCGGGGAGCTGTTTTTT
.,TRBJ2-7,TRBV5-4,.,CASSSRTPHIHEQYF,TGTGCCAGCAGCTCAAGGACCCCCCACATCCACGAGCAGTACTTC
.,TRBJ2-1,TRBV20-1,.,CSAKTQYEQFF,TGCAGTGCCAAAACCCAGTATGAGCAGTTCTTC
.,TRBJ1-1,TRBV13,.,CASSSGSTEAFF,TGTGCCAGCAGCTCCGGGAGCACTGAAGCTTTCTTT
once,TRBJ1-5,TRBV18,TRBD1,CASSLTGGDQPQHF,TGTGCCAGCTCACTTACAGGGGGGGACCAGCCCCAGCATTTT
.,TRBJ1-2,TRBV19,.,CASSIVEQGSDGYTF,TGTGCCAGTAGTATAGTGGAACAGGGTAGCGATGGCTACACCTTC
once,TRBJ2-7,TRBV27,TRBD1,CASSSPGQGAYEQYF,TGTGCCAGCAGTTCTCCGGGACAGGGGGCCTACGAGCAGTACTTC
once,TRBJ1-6,TRBV7-2,.,CASSLDMDSPLHF,TGTGCCAGCAGCTTAGATATGGATTCACCCCTCCACTTT
.,TRBJ1-2,TRBV28,.,CASSLLGYGYTF,TGTGCCAGCAGTTTATTAGGCTATGGCTACACCTTC
.,TRBJ2-4,TRBV29-1,.,CSVASGAKNIQYF,TGCAGCGTTGCCAGCGGGGCCAAAAACATTCAGTACTTC
.,TRBJ1-1,TRBV29-1,.,CSVPEFEAFF,TGCAGCGTGCCCGAGTTTGAAGCTTTCTTT
few,TRBJ2-2,TRBV10-2,.,CASRTVNTGELFF,TGCGCCAGCAGGACTGTGAACACCGGGGAGCTGTTTTTT
.,TRBJ2-3,TRBV9,.,CASSVGGADTQYF,TGTGCCAGCAGCGTAGGAGGGGCGGATACGCAGTATTTT
.,TRBJ2-5,TRBV15,.,CATSLRRLRETQYF,TGTGCCACCAGCCTCAGGAGATTGCGGGAGACCCAGTACTTC
.,TRBJ2-1,TRBV29-1,.,CSVEPGQGGLLSYNEQFF,TGCAGCGTTGAACCCGGACAGGGAGGGCTTCTTTCCTACAATGAGCAGTTCTTC
.,TRBJ2-3,TRBV6-5,TRBD1,CASSLVTGGTDTQYF,TGTGCCAGCAGTTTGGTAACAGGGGGCACAGATACGCAGTATTTT
.,TRBJ2-7,TRBV5-6,.,CASSSGDTYEQYF,TGTGCCAGCAGCTCCGGGGATACCTACGAGCAGTACTTC
.,TRBJ2-1,TRBV10-3,TRBD1,CAISDDRGGYNEQFF,TGTGCCATCAGCGATGACAGGGGAGGCTACAATGAGCAGTTCTTC
.,TRBJ2-3,TRBV6-1,.,CASGLSTDTQYF,TGTGCCAGCGGGCTATCAACAGATACGCAGTATTTT
few,TRBJ1-1,TRBV5-5,.,CASSLDRHMNTEAFF,TGTGCCAGCAGCTTGGATCGACATATGAACACTGAAGCTTTCTTT
once,TRBJ2-3,TRBV9,TRBD2,CASSVEASGTDTDTQYF,TGTGCCAGCAGCGTAGAGGCTAGCGGGACTGACACAGATACGCAGTATTTT
.,TRBJ2-2,TRBV6-4,.,CASSDSRVHANTGELFF,TGTGCCAGCAGTGACTCAAGGGTCCACGCGAACACCGGGGAGCTGTTTTTT
.,TRBJ1-1,TRBV6-5,.,CASSYSTGLNTEAFF,TGTGCCAGCAGTTACTCAACAGGGTTGAACACTGAAGCTTTCTTT
.,TRBJ2-1,TRBV28,.,CASSTTGYNEQFF,TGTGCCAGCAGCACGACAGGCTACAATGAGCAGTTCTTC
.,TRBJ1-1,TRBV6-5,.,CASSYNGGTTTEAFF,TGTGCCAGCAGTTACAATGGCGGGACAACCACTGAAGCTTTCTTT
.,TRBJ1-1,TRBV5-1,TRBD1,CASSLGQGVTEAFF,TGCGCCAGCAGCTTAGGACAGGGGGTCACTGAAGCTTTCTTT
.,TRBJ1-1,TRBV19,.,CASTYLGDTEAFF,TGTGCCAGTACTTACCTTGGGGACACTGAAGCTTTCTTT
.,TRBJ2-7,TRBV5-1,.,CASSLVETSSYEQYF,TGCGCCAGCAGCTTGGTGGAGACTAGCTCCTACGAGCAGTACTTC
few,TRBJ1-5,TRBV7-2,.,CASSFAVKNQPQHF,TGTGCCAGCAGCTTCGCGGTCAAAAATCAGCCCCAGCATTTT
.,TRBJ2-7,TRBV18,TRBD1,CASSPKSTGTGVLYF,TGTGCCAGCTCACCGAAAAGTACCGGGACAGGGGTTCTGTACTTC
.,TRBJ1-5,TRBV19,TRBD1,CASSMGTDNQPQHF,TGTGCCAGTAGTATGGGGACAGACAATCAGCCCCAGCATTTT
.,TRBJ2-5,TRBV7-3,.,CASSPRPRETQYF,TGTGCCAGCAGCCCACGGCCGCGGGAGACCCAGTACTTC
.,TRBJ2-6,TRBV5-4,.,CASTRESGANVLTF,TGTGCCAGCACCAGAGAGTCTGGGGCCAACGTCCTGACTTTC
medium-sized,TRBJ2-7,TRBV30,.,CAWSGTDTYEQYF,TGTGCCTGGTCCGGGACGGATACCTACGAGCAGTACTTC
.,TRBJ2-5,TRBV27,.,CASSFSLFGREQYF,TGTGCCAGCAGTTTTAGTCTGTTTGGTAGGGAGCAGTACTTC
.,TRBJ2-2,TRBV28,.,CASFIRSTGELFF,TGTGCCAGCTTCATTCGCTCCACCGGGGAGCTGTTTTTT
few,TRBJ2-1,TRBV4-1,.,CASSQYAIERVKVGYNEQFF,TGCGCCAGCAGCCAATATGCAATTGAGCGGGTCAAGGTAGGCTACAATGAGCAGTTCTTC